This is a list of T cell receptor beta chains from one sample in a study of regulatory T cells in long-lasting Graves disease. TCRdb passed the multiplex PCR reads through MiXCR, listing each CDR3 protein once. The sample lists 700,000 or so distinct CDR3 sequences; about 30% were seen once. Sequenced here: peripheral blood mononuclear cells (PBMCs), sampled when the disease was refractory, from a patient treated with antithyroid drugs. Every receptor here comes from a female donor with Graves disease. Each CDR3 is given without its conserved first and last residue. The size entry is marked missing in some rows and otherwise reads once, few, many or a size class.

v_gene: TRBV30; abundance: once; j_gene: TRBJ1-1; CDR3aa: AWSVGRHRTSYVGEAF
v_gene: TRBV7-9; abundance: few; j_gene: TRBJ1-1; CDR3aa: ASSPGTGVGNTEAF
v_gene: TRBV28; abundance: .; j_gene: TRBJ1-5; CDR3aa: ASSLAVRGFNQPQH
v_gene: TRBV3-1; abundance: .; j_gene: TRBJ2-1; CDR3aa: ASSRGGVNNEQF
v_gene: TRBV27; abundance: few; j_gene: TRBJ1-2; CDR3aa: ASSSAQGKPGSYT
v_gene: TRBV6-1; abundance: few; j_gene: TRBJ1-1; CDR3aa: ASRGWSTAEAF
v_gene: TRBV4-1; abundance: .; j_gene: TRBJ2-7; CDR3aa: ASSQDLLAGGPSSYEQY
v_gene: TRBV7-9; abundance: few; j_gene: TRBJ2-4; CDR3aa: ASSSRRASGVMAKNIQY
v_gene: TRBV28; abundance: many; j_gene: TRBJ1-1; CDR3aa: ASSTHGQGNTEAF
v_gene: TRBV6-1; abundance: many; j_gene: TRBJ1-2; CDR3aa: ASRNTGGWIYGYT
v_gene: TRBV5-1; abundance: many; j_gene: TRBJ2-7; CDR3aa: ASSLWLSSDYEQY
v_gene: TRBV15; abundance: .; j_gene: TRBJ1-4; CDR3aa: ATSRVQTGIGEKLF
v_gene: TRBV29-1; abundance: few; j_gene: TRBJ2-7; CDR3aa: SVWALGEQY
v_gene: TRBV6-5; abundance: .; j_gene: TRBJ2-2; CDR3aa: ASSYEMVAGELF
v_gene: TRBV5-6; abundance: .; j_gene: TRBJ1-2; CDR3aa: ASTYGTGDVVGYT
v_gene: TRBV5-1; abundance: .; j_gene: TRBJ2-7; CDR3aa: ASSLVYGTYEQY
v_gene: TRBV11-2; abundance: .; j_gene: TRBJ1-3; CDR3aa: ASSLGAGVEGNTIY
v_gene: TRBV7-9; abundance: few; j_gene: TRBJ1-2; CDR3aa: ASLTASARGGYT
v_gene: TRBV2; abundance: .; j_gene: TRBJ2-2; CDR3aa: ASREQLGTGELF
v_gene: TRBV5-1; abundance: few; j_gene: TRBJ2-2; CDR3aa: ASSLGSNQAGELF
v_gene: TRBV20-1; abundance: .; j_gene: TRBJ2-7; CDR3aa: SARDPDRGYEQY
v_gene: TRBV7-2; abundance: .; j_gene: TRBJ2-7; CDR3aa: ASSWGFEGVAGEQY
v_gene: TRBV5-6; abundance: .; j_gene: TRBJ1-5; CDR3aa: ASSRGTGGTQPQH
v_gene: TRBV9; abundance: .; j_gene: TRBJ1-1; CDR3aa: ASSPDRASLNTEAF
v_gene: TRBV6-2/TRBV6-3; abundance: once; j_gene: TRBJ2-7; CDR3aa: ASSVTAGTNVSYEQY
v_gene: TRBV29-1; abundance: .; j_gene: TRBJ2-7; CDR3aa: SVKEGGPSYEQY
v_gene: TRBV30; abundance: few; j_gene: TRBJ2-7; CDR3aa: AWSVTGGEQY
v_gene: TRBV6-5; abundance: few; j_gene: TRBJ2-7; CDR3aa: ASSYRDRGRSEQY
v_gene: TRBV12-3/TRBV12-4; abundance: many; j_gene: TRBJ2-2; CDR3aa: ASSSTGELF
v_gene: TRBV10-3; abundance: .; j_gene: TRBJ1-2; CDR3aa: AISVDRAWGYT
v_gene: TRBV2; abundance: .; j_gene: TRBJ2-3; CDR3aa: ASKFSTDTQY
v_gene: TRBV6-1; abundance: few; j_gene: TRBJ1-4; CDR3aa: ASSESLTRGEKLF